The 23 T cell receptor beta chains reported below all come from one sample, sequenced in a study of HIV-infected patients and healthy controls. TCRdb reprocessed the 5' RACE reads via MiXCR and lists one record per CDR3 protein. The table has about 70,000 distinct CDR3 sequences, about 16% seen once. The sequencing input was CD4+ T cells from blood. These receptors were collected from a human donor in good health.

V gene TRBV20-1 combines with J gene TRBJ2-3, with TRBD1 identical over 7 bases. Germline CDR1 and CDR2: DFQATT and SNEGSKA (reference sequence). Trimming removed 2 bases from V and 1 base from J; junction bases left unmatched: 9. CDR3 length: 16 amino acids. As DNA, the CDR3 is TGCAGTGCTAGAAACAGGGGTATAGGGGGCACAGATACGCAGTATTTT. Protein sequence: CSARNRGIGGTDTQYF.

The genes are TRBV14 and TRBJ1-2; tentative D call: TRBD1 (6 bases). There are 15 residues in the CDR3. From germline, CDR1 is SGHDN and CDR2 FVKESK. V was clipped by 1 base and J by 0 bases, with 9 bases between them. The CDR3 protein is CASSQVGTPNYGYTF. The CDR3 DNA is TGTGCCAGCAGCCAAGTTGGGACACCTAACTATGGCTACACCTTC.

The gene calls are TRBV10-3 and TRBJ1-1; D possibly corresponds to TRBD1 (6 bases). The V end was cut by 7 bases, the J end by 4 bases, with 19 bases between. This CDR3 has 15 residues. Per germline, CDR1 ENHRY and CDR2 SYGVKD. CDR3 amino acids: CAINQIGGGSTEAFF. The CDR3 DNA sequence: TGTGCCATCAATCAAATTGGAGGGGGAAGCACTGAAGCTTTCTTT.

The gene calls are TRBV29-1 and TRBJ1-5; 7 bases agree with TRBD1. The germline V gene encodes CDR1 SQVTM and CDR2 ANQGSEA. The CDR3 spans 14 residues. With 7 bases clipped from V and 0 bases from J, the junction kept 6 bases outside the gene matches. CDR3 coding DNA: TGCAGCGCCACAGGGGACAATAGCAATCAGCCCCAGCATTTT. Amino acid sequence: CSATGDNSNQPQHF.

In its sample, this clonotype was seen many times. The chain recombines TRBV5-1 with TRBJ1-3; D not resolved. V dropped 3 bases and J dropped 0 bases, with 13 bases sitting between them. Germline-derived CDR1 and CDR2 are SGHRS and YFSETQ. The CDR3 has 16 amino acids. The CDR3 spells CASSSALLGSGNTIYF. Here the CDR3 DNA reads TGCGCCAGCAGCTCCGCCTTACTGGGCTCTGGAAACACCATATATTTT.

The chain couples TRBV6-2 or TRBV6-3 to TRBJ1-5; D gene unclear. This CDR3 region has 13 residues. Trimming left V 2 bases short and J 4 bases short, with 6 bases between. The germline CDR1 and CDR2 sequences are MNHEY and SVGEGT. The CDR3 region has the DNA TGTGCCAGCAGTTACGCAGCGAATCAGCCCCAGCATTTT. Translating it yields CASSYAANQPQHF.

This clonotype was counted at least ten times. V and J are TRBV7-2 and TRBJ2-1; no firm D call. V was clipped by 4 bases and J by 7 bases, with 8 bases between them. Germline values: CDR1 SGHTA, CDR2 FQGNSA. The CDR3 consists of 12 residues. The CDR3 loop reads CASSSGPNEQFF. As DNA, the CDR3 is TGTGCCAGCAGCTCGGGCCCTAATGAGCAGTTCTTC.

There are many counts of this clonotype. The chain has TRBV20-1 and TRBJ2-2; TRBD1 agrees at 7 bases. V gave up 3 bases and J gave up 5 bases; unmatched junction bases: 12. This CDR3 region has 16 residues. Per germline, CDR1 DFQATT and CDR2 SNEGSKA (reference sequence). The CDR3: CSASALTGVGTGELFF. CDR3 bases: TGCAGTGCTAGCGCCTTAACAGGGGTTGGGACCGGGGAGCTGTTTTTT.

The table lists this clonotype with a few counts. The genes are TRBV4-3 and TRBJ1-4; no reliable D call. Germline lookup yields CDR1 LGHNA and CDR2 YSLEER. CDR3 length equals 15 residues. Trimming cost V 1 base and J 4 bases, with 10 bases left between them. This chain's CDR3 is CASSQVSTGNEKLFF. CDR3 DNA: TGCGCCAGCAGCCAAGTGAGCACGGGTAATGAAAAACTGTTTTTT.

This clonotype was counted ten times or more. This chain connects TRBV6-6 to TRBJ1-1; D call uncertain. Deletions cut 7 bases from V and 7 bases from J, with 13 bases between. The germline V gene has CDR1 MNHNY and CDR2 SVGAGI (reference sequence). The CDR3 is 12 amino acids. For the CDR3, the DNA is TGTGCCAGCATTAGTTCGGGCGGTGAAGCTTTCTTT. Translating gives CASISSGGEAFF.

With respect to this clonotype: This may come from a read error, since a much larger clone is one base off. The rearrangement joins TRBV7-3 to TRBJ2-1, with D perhaps TRBD1 or TRBD2 (5 bases each). This CDR3 spans 13 amino acids. Germline lookup yields CDR1 SGHTA and CDR2 FQGTGA. The chain's CDR3 is CVSSPGPASEQFF. CDR3 DNA: TGTGTCAGCAGCCCGGGACCTGCCAGTGAGCAGTTCTTC.

This clonotype has more than one count but fewer than ten. The rearrangement uses TRBV29-1 and TRBJ1-1; TRBD1 might be the D (5 bases). V was shortened by 7 bases and J by 0 bases, with 12 bases between the two germline ends. The CDR3 runs 13 residues. Looked up from germline, CDR1 is SQVTM and CDR2 is ANQGSEA. The CDR3 sequence is CSGGDRLNTEAFF. CDR3 coding DNA: TGCAGCGGGGGAGACAGACTGAACACTGAAGCTTTCTTT.

This clonotype was recorded many times. The J gene is TRBJ2-5, the V gene TRBV5-6; no definite D call. CDR3 size: 13 residues. V was pared by 4 bases and J by 5 bases, with 12 bases between. Per the germline V gene, CDR1 is SGHDT and CDR2 is YYEEEE. Here the CDR3 reads CASSTDRTETQYF. The CDR3 DNA is TGTGCCAGCAGCACCGATCGGACGGAGACCCAGTACTTC.

The chain couples TRBV7-2 to TRBJ2-3; D remains unclear. V shed 0 bases and J shed 6 bases, with 7 bases lying between them. The germline gives CDR1 SGHTA, CDR2 FQGNSA. CDR3 size: 13 residues. The CDR3 loop is CASSLAVLDTQYF. For the CDR3, the DNA is TGTGCCAGCAGCTTAGCAGTCCTGGATACGCAGTATTTT.

This clonotype was seen only a few times. The chain recombines TRBV18 with TRBJ2-1; TRBD2 agrees at 12 bases. The junction had 0 bases not matched to a gene; V was cut back by 6 bases and J by 3 bases. The CDR3 has 14 residues. In germline, CDR1 is KGHSH, CDR2 LQKENI. The CDR3: CASSGLAGYNEQFF. For the CDR3, the DNA is TGTGCCAGCTCGGGACTAGCGGGCTACAATGAGCAGTTCTTC.

This clonotype was seen a single time. V and J are TRBV20-1 and TRBJ2-7, with 9 bases fitting TRBD1. J was trimmed by 2 bases and V by 6 bases; bases with no gene match: 5. The germline V gene has CDR1 DFQATT and CDR2 SNEGSKA (reference sequence). The CDR3 covers 13 residues. The CDR3 sequence is CSAQGQGTYEQYF. CDR3 DNA: TGCAGTGCCCAGGGACAGGGCACCTACGAGCAGTACTTC.

There are a few counts of this clonotype. J is TRBJ2-1 and V is TRBV6-2 or TRBV6-3, with D hard to call. Between the trimmed V and J ends, which lost 6 bases and 1 base, there was a span of 10 bases. This CDR3 comprises 14 residues. Germline V gives CDR1 MNHEY, CDR2 SVGEGT. The CDR3 region has the DNA TGTGCCAGCAGCACGACCAGATCCTACAATGAGCAGTTCTTC. Its translation: CASSTTRSYNEQFF.

This clonotype was seen many times. The chain combines TRBV18 with TRBJ1-1; D unresolved. V was clipped by 3 bases and J by 3 bases, with 8 bases between them. The CDR3 totals 13 residues. Germline-derived CDR1 and CDR2 are KGHSH and LQKENI. Here the CDR3 DNA reads TGTGCCAGCTCACCTTACCCGGACACTGAAGCTTTCTTT. Protein product: CASSPYPDTEAFF. Complete variable domain (other parts from reference TRBV18 and TRBJ1-1): NAGVMQNPRHLVRRRGQEARLRCSPMKGHSHVYWYRQLPEEGLKFMVYLQKENIIDESGMPKERFSAEFPKEGPSILRIQQVVRGDSAAYFCASSPYPDTEAFFGQGTRLTVV.

This clonotype came up many times. V is TRBV12-3 or TRBV12-4 and J is TRBJ2-3; tentatively, D is TRBD2 (6 bases). Trimming removed 6 bases from V and 2 bases from J, with 12 bases in between. The CDR3 contains 14 residues. The CDR3 sequence is CASRWGGSTDTQYF. As DNA, the CDR3 is TGTGCCAGCAGGTGGGGAGGCTCCACAGATACGCAGTATTTT.

The rearrangement uses TRBV19 and TRBJ2-3; D remains ambiguous. Germline loops: CDR1 LNHDA, CDR2 SQIVND (reference sequence). The CDR3 is 14 amino acids. The V end was cut by 7 bases, the J end by 2 bases, with 13 bases between. CDR3 residues: CASKALWDTDTQYF. For the CDR3, the DNA is TGTGCCAGTAAGGCCTTGTGGGACACAGATACGCAGTATTTT.

In this sample, this clonotype turned up a few times. The V call is TRBV29-1, the J call TRBJ2-2; D unresolved. V was trimmed by 6 bases and J by 7 bases, leaving 15 bases between them. The CDR3 runs 13 residues. Germline CDR1 reads SQVTM; CDR2 reads ANQGSEA. The chain's CDR3 is CSVAWGTGGELFF. The DNA of the CDR3 is TGCAGCGTGGCCTGGGGTACCGGCGGGGAGCTGTTTTTT.

The CDR3 nucleotides read TGTGCCAGCAGACCCGGGACTAGCGGGTTGAATGAGCAGTTCTTC. Translated: CASRPGTSGLNEQFF. This rearrangement joins TRBV2 to TRBJ2-1; 12 nucleotides match TRBD2. V lost 6 bases and J lost 7; bases outside the gene matches: 7. The CDR3 spans 15 residues. From germline, CDR1 is SNHLY and CDR2 FYNNEI.

This clonotype was counted between two and nine times. The chain joins TRBV6-2 or TRBV6-3 to TRBJ2-6, with no clear D. Germline V gene data show CDR1 as MNHEY and CDR2 as SVGEGT. This CDR3 region has 19 residues. The ends were cut back, 0 bases at V and 2 bases at J, with 17 bases in the middle. The CDR3 protein is CASSYSTEALSTGANVLTF. The CDR3 DNA sequence: TGTGCCAGCAGTTACTCGACTGAGGCTCTCTCCACTGGGGCCAACGTCCTGACTTTC.